The clone carrying this TCR beta chain occurred a few times. Its antigen remains unidentified. A junction end diverges from the germline sequence, so it may reflect a read error. The CDR3 runs 15 residues. This sample was taken from a study of regulatory T cells in long-lasting Graves disease. With iRepertoire HTBI primers and Arm-PCR of CDR3 regions, TCR beta libraries were built. TCRdb recomputed calls from the multiplex PCR reads with MiXCR, one row per CDR3 protein. The table has under 300,000 distinct CDR3 sequences, 20% seen once; the top ten hold 11% to 15%. Documented time point: newly diagnosed GD, antithyroid drugs for less than 3 months. After RNA was extracted from PBMCs, the TCR library was made from it. Study results and caveats: TRBV28, TRBJ1-2 and TRBJ2-5 were favored in persistent disease. For persistent Graves' patients, TCR diversity was lower than for newly diagnosed ones.

This clonotype originated in a female donor with Graves disease. The rearrangement links TRBV12-3 or TRBV12-4 to TRBJ1-2; D not resolved. The sequencing used peripheral blood mononuclear cells (PBMCs), collected at new diagnosis, from a patient treated with antithyroid drugs. The CDR3 DNA is TGTGCCAGCAGTCCCATGACCCCTACAAGCTATGACTACACCTTC. Amino acid sequence: CASSPMTPTSYDYTF.